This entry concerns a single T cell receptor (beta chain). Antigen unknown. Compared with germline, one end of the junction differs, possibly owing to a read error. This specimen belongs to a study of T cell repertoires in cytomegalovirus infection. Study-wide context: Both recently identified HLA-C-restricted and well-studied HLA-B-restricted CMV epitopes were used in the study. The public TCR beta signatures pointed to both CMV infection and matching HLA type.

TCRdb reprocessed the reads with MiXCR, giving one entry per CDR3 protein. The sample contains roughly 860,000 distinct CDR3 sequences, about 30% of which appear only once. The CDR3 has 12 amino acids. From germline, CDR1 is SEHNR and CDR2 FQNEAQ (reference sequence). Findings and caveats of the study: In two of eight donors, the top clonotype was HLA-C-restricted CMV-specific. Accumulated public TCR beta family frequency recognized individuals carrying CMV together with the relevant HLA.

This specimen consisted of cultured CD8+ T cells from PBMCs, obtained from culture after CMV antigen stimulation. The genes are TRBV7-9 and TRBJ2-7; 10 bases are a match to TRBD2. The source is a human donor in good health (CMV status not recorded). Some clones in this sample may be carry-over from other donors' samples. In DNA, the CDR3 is TGTGCCAGCACCGTGGGGATAGCGGGAGGCCGCTTT. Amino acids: CASTVGIAGGRF.